What follows is one TCR beta chain and its context. The antigen this receptor binds is unknown. No per-base quality is available; no much larger clone lies one base away. The cohort was made up of approximately 670 healthy bone marrow donors. At the time of sampling, every cohort member was nominally healthy, though immune exposures that went unrecorded were likely present. Of the approximately 670 cohort members, 250 to 300 had positive CMV serostatus and approximately 400 had negative CMV serostatus, and CMV serostatus was not recorded for the donor. Each donor provided a peripheral blood sample, and peripheral blood mononuclear cells were used for TCR beta sequencing. The Qiagen DNeasy Blood Extraction Kit was used to extract genomic DNA from the blood cell samples. This sample is drawn from a study of cytomegalovirus exposure and HLA in healthy donors (dated by TCRdb to 2016 to 2017). With regard to the full study: According to an earlier analysis of 450 to 650 of the donors, about 170 million T cells yielded 120 million or so unique TCR beta sequences and 250 to 350 Gb of sequence data. In addition to the first cohort of several hundred subjects, a separate validation cohort of 100 to 150 different subjects was used. High-throughput TCR immunosequencing, statistical association of individual TCRs with disease status, and machine learning were combined to predict cytomegalovirus infection status. An earlier analysis of around 580 of the donors used high-throughput TCR beta sequencing to judge whether each TCR beta V gene segment behaved as functional or pseudogenic. A later analysis re-analyzed previously published TCR beta repertoires from roughly 600 donors and added high-resolution HLA genotyping to study TCR occurrence patterns. Roughly 5 DR-DQ haplotypes were treated as single units for association and clustering because of strong linkage in the cohort. The study aimed to test whether cataloging public T cell receptors could reveal signatures of past pathogen exposure. Donor age, sex, ethnicity and CMV serostatus were collected together with the repertoire data. Typing coverage varied by locus: roughly 620-640 donors for A, B, C, DRB1 and DQB1; approximately 560 for DQA1; more than 600 for DPA1; more than 450 for DPB1. Using immunosequencing, the study profiled T cell repertoires from 500 to 800 subjects and related those repertoires to cytomegalovirus serostatus. The later analysis used no new phenotypic data to find candidate immune exposures, relying instead on TCR beta sequences and their occurrence across donors. A later genetic analysis took genome-wide SNP genotypes for about three fifths of the roughly 670 donors and used that subset as a discovery cohort. An early release that covered about 600 HLA-typed donors contained approximately 300 gigabases of sequencing data and approximately 85 million unique TCR sequences. Every discovery cohort repertoire had been produced on one sequencing platform. Of the roughly 400 genotyped donors, approximately 81% were placed in the genetic ancestry cluster associated with self-reported Caucasian donors. Across some 400 genotyped donors of the cohort, an average of approximately 220,000 unique TCR beta nucleotide sequences per donor were sequenced, and 15% to 20% of those sequences were non-productive. HLA typing covered class I and class II loci at four-digit resolution. The investigation overall reported the following: In a later genetic analysis, a missense DCLRE1C variant was associated with V-gene and J-gene trimming of TCR beta chains, and the association was replicated in an independent cohort. The authors suggested that the approach could potentially be generalized to other disease states and immunological phenotypes. While some public TCRs were present in many individuals, most TCR sequences turned up only very rarely across donors. Linkage disequilibrium might explain the correlated functional status among segregating V segments, but an unknown experimental factor could not be excluded. In a later analysis, most CMV-associated TCR beta chains were found to appear HLA-restricted, with HLA associations seemingly driven largely by CMV exposure. At a false discovery rate of 0.05, a later analysis linked around 15,000 TCR beta sequences to specific HLA alleles. The classifier was reported to diagnose cytomegalovirus status with high specificity and sensitivity in both the original cohort and the validation cohort. Some IMGT-functional V segments, including TRBV6-2 and TRBV6-3, could not be told apart with the 87-base-pair reads, so those segments were excluded. Sequencing depth was assumed to be roughly uniform across donors in the presence/absence analyses, though that assumption may not hold. CMV serostatus was the only immune exposure information available for the cohort. Compared with the roughly 670-donor mean, donors in an Asian-associated ancestry cluster had fewer N-insertions in productive TCRs, according to a later genetic analysis. A few of the identified cytomegalovirus-associated TCR beta chains were confirmed in vitro to be specific for cytomegalovirus antigens. The study gave a list of under 200 TCR beta chains associated with cytomegalovirus. Only TCR beta chains were sequenced in this cohort, and the absence of alpha or paired-chain data limited detectable features. A group of highly shared sequence variants was considered likely to be a technical artifact of the sequencing pipeline. When HLA alleles, especially DR and DQ, strongly co-occurred, TCR associations were difficult to assign to individual alleles. A further reported finding was that TCR beta sequences accurately predicted the HLA-A and HLA-B alleles for most subjects in the first cohort. Because counts were too low, around 17 rarely observed V segments, including chromosome 9 orphons, were left out of the earlier analysis of a few hundred of the donors. In a later analysis, HLA-associated TCR beta chains were found to be more clonally expanded and to have lower generation probabilities than equally common non-associated chains. In a later analysis, the rate of TCR association differed among HLA loci, with DRB1 alleles having the most associated TCRs and HLA-C alleles having the fewest. In an earlier analysis of 587 of the donors, most TCR beta V segments appeared in productive rearrangements about 87% or about 30% of the time, broadly matching IMGT annotations. Because HLA typing was missing for some donors at each locus, association tests included only the typed subset. A later analysis reported that several top co-occurrence clusters appeared linked to parvovirus B19, influenza, CMV and Epstein-Barr virus.

The library was generated by the immunoSEQ multiplex PCR assay. A mixture of 60 forward primers for TCR Vbeta segments and 13 reverse primers for TCR Jbeta segments was used in the multiplex PCR. The CDR3 region of rearranged TCR beta genes was amplified from genomic DNA by a multiplex PCR assay. The amplified TCR beta libraries were sequenced on the Illumina HiSeq System as 87-base-pair reads. The original methods were these. In a later analysis, 80 million or so unique TCR beta chains were counted across the approximately 640 repertoires, and roughly 11 million of these chains were shared by at least two donors. Raw reads were error-corrected and collapsed into unique sequences with a nearest-neighbor algorithm that merged closely related sequences to remove PCR and sequencing errors. Alignment of CDR3 sequences to IMGT reference sequences was used to assign V, D and J gene segments. For a sequence to be retained, a match of at least six nucleotides to both a V gene segment and a J gene segment was required. A rearrangement counted as productive if the CDR3 had no stop codons and remained in frame with V and J, and every other rearrangement counted as non-productive. Following IMGT convention, CDR3 was defined as the stretch from the second conserved V-encoded cysteine up to the conserved J-encoded phenylalanine. The earlier analysis of a few hundred of the donors excluded sequences that lacked an unambiguous match to a single V gene segment. In an earlier analysis of approximately 560 of the donors, a V segment was called functional when productive rearrangements were above 56.7%, and segregating when the standard deviation between donors exceeded 5%. To diagnose cytomegalovirus status from the catalog of TCR beta chain sequences, a statistical classification framework was built. In a later analysis, V and J genes were assigned by comparing TCR nucleotide sequences against IMGT/GENE-DB human TR gene sequences. The TCRdist pipeline was used in a later analysis to assign CDR3 sequences and most-parsimonious VDJ recombination scenarios. In a later analysis, each TCR beta chain was defined by its CDR3 amino acid sequence together with its V-gene family, and reads without a unique V-gene family were excluded. In a later analysis, several hundred highly shared, low-generation-probability nucleotide sequences were removed to address suspected cross-contamination and a sequencing artifact. In a later analysis, a clonal expansion index for each public chain was calculated from normalized within-repertoire ranks of inferred template counts. In a later analysis, generation probabilities were computed with a VDJ recombination model fitted to out-of-frame rearrangements, and the resulting probabilities were checked against IGoR. In a later analysis, hypergeometric tests were used to score TCR-TCR, TCR-HLA and TCR-CMV co-occurrence, with a repertoire-size bias correction applied to TCR pairs. A later analysis estimated false discovery rates by permuting HLA or CMV assignments 20 times. In a later analysis, co-occurring TCRs were grouped using DBSCAN, and TCRdist sequence similarity was added for clustering within HLA-allele-positive subsets. Repertoires with fewer than 30,000 or more than 120,000 public chains, plus five repertoires with anomalous nucleotide sharing, were excluded from co-occurrence clustering. TCRdb took over this immuneACCESS table, retaining in-frame rearrangements with V and J assigned. Such tables are incomplete; in checked studies, under half of the missing clones stem from an unresolved V gene, and the remainder is unexplained. V, J and clone size are those of that table, while D and trimming were read from the DNA. The sample has under 200,000 clones on record, 80% of them singletons. 1.5% to 2% of the sample lies in the top ten.

V sheds 4 bases and J sheds 1 base, leaving 10 bases between their ends. As encoded in the germline V gene, CDR1 is SGHAT while CDR2 is FQNNGV. The CDR3 measures 14 amino acids from cysteine to phenylalanine. The retained sequence is limited to the CDR3, 42 bases, with the frame set at the first base. Recombination connected TRBV11-2 to TRBJ2-5; a weak D assignment points to TRBD2 (6 bases agree). The sequence was obtained from a human donor in good health. What was sequenced was PBMCs. In nucleotides, the sequence is TGTGCCAGCAGCTCCCGCGGGGTCCAAGAGACCCAGTACTTC. The encoded protein is CASSSRGVQETQYF.